These T cell receptor beta chains were read from a single sample in a study of blood T cell repertoires in COVID-19. Profiling relied on immunoSEQ multiplex PCR, and the TCRdb table lists in-frame clones only, not all of them. The table lists roughly 250,000 clones, about 80% of them singletons. Sequencing used peripheral blood. These receptor sequences come from a woman aged 80 or over with acute or convalescent COVID-19. CDR3s include the opening cysteine and the closing phenylalanine or tryptophan. A D gene is named only where the DNA matches it firmly. Only part of the rows carry a size: once, few, many, or a class if the clone is expanded.

j_gene,abundance,v_gene,d_gene,CDR3nt,CDR3aa
TRBJ2-5,NA,TRBV7-9,NA,TGTGCCAGCAGCGCCGGAGGAGAGACCCAGTACTTC,CASSAGGETQYF
TRBJ2-7,NA,TRBV4-2,TRBD2,TGTGCCAGCAGCCGAGCGGGGGAGAATGGGGAGCAGTACTTC,CASSRAGENGEQYF
TRBJ1-3,NA,TRBV7-9,NA,TGTGCCAGCAGCTTAATTTGGGCGCGTGACTCTGGAAACACCATATATTTT,CASSLIWARDSGNTIYF
TRBJ2-2,NA,TRBV19,TRBD1,TGTGCCAGTAGTAGGGACAGGGGCACCGGGGAGCTGTTTTTT,CASSRDRGTGELFF
TRBJ2-1,NA,TRBV5-1,NA,TGCGCCAGCAGCTTGTTGGGGGGATACAATGAGCAGTTCTTC,CASSLLGGYNEQFF
TRBJ2-1,NA,TRBV28,NA,TGTGCCAGCAGATCAGGGAGGTCATCCTACAATGAGCAGTTCTTC,CASRSGRSSYNEQFF
TRBJ1-2,NA,TRBV7-9,NA,TGTGCCAGCAGCTTGGAACAGGTCTCTGGCTACACCTTC,CASSLEQVSGYTF
TRBJ2-2,NA,TRBV7-9,TRBD2,TGTGCCAGCAGCCCCTCAGGGCTAGCGGCGAACACCGGGGAGCTGTTTTTT,CASSPSGLAANTGELFF
TRBJ2-3,NA,TRBV28,TRBD2,TGTGCCAGCAGAGGCGGGGGAGTCACAGATACGCAGTATTTT,CASRGGGVTDTQYF
TRBJ1-4,NA,TRBV18,NA,TGTGCCAGCTCACCCCCGGAAGGGAGAGAAAAACTGTTTTTT,CASSPPEGREKLFF
TRBJ2-7,NA,TRBV5-1,TRBD1,TGCGCCAGCAGCTTAGGTGTTGGGACAGGGGACTACGAGCAGTACTTC,CASSLGVGTGDYEQYF
TRBJ2-1,few,TRBV6-5,TRBD2,TGTGCCAGCAGTTACTCTAGCGGGAGGGCCGGGAATGAGCAGTTCTTC,CASSYSSGRAGNEQFF
TRBJ2-3,NA,TRBV7-8,NA,TGTGCCAGCAGCTTAAGGCTCACGGGCGGGACGCAGTATTTT,CASSLRLTGGTQYF
TRBJ1-3,NA,TRBV5-1,TRBD1,TGCGCCAGCAGCATAGGGGGCTTGGGCGGAAACACCATATATTTT,CASSIGGLGGNTIYF
TRBJ2-1,NA,TRBV4-3,NA,TGCGCCAGCAGCCAAGATTTCGGACTCCCATACAATGAGCAGTTCTTC,CASSQDFGLPYNEQFF
TRBJ1-4,NA,TRBV3-1/TRBV3-2,NA,TGTGCCAGCAGCTCTGGACAGCCAGAAGTCGAAAAACTGTTTTTT,CASSSGQPEVEKLFF
TRBJ1-2,once,TRBV5-6,NA,TGTGCCAGCAGCGCGCGTGGTGTGTCCTATGGCTACACCTTC,CASSARGVSYGYTF
TRBJ1-1,few,TRBV3-1/TRBV3-2,TRBD1,TGTGCCAGCAGCCCTAAAAACAGGGGCACTGAAGCTTTCTTT,CASSPKNRGTEAFF
TRBJ2-1,NA,TRBV24-1,TRBD2,TGTGCCACCAGTGAGTCTCCGGGACTAGCGGGACTCAATGAGCAGTTCTTC,CATSESPGLAGLNEQFF
TRBJ2-2,NA,TRBV7-2,TRBD2,TGTGCCAGCAGCTTGCCGATAGCGGGGTTCACCGGGGAGCTGTTTTTT,CASSLPIAGFTGELFF
TRBJ1-1,NA,TRBV5-4,TRBD1,TGTGCCAGCAGCTCCGGGACAGGGGTTACTGAAGCTTTCTTT,CASSSGTGVTEAFF
TRBJ1-5,NA,TRBV10-2,NA,TGCGCCAGCAGTGAGTCGAGGGTTTCTCAGCCCCAGCATTTT,CASSESRVSQPQHF
TRBJ2-3,NA,TRBV5-8,TRBD2,TGTGCCAGCAGCCTAGCGGGGGGGCCCGATACGCAGTATTTT,CASSLAGGPDTQYF
TRBJ1-2,NA,TRBV18,TRBD1,TGTGCCAGCTCACTTGGGACAGGGGGCGATGGCTACACCTTC,CASSLGTGGDGYTF
TRBJ1-4,NA,TRBV19,NA,TGTGCCAGTACGGGTCGGCGACAGGCGGAAAAACTGTTTTTT,CASTGRRQAEKLFF
TRBJ1-5,NA,TRBV20-1,TRBD1,TGCAGTGCTAGTCCACAGGGGAGACTACTCAATCAGCCCCAGCATTTT,CSASPQGRLLNQPQHF
TRBJ1-5,NA,TRBV15,TRBD1,TGTGCCACCAGCAGGGAGAAGTTAGTTACCGGGACAGGAGGAATCTGGCCCCAGCATTTT,CATSREKLVTGTGGIWPQHF
TRBJ2-5,NA,TRBV19,TRBD2,TGTGCCAGTAGTACGTCGGGACTAGGAAGTGAGACCCAGTACTTC,CASSTSGLGSETQYF
TRBJ2-2,few,TRBV18,NA,TGTGCCACCGCTAGCTCCTCGAACACCGGGGAGCTGTTTTTT,CATASSSNTGELFF
TRBJ1-4,NA,TRBV28,NA,TGTGCCAGCAGTTTAACAGGAGTCGGGGAAAAACTGTTTTTT,CASSLTGVGEKLFF
TRBJ2-1,NA,TRBV5-1,TRBD1,TGCGCCAGCAGCGTGCCGGGACAGCACAATGAGCAGTTCTTC,CASSVPGQHNEQFF
TRBJ1-1,NA,TRBV7-3,NA,TGTGCCAGCAGCTTAGTAATGGGCATAAACACTGAAGCTTTCTTT,CASSLVMGINTEAFF
TRBJ2-1,NA,TRBV9,NA,TGTGCCAGCAGCGCAGGGGGGAATGAGCAGTTCTTC,CASSAGGNEQFF
TRBJ2-1,NA,TRBV2,NA,TGTGCCAGCGGACCACGACTAGGAGACAATGAGCAGTTCTTC,CASGPRLGDNEQFF
TRBJ2-1,NA,TRBV28,TRBD2,TGTGCCAGCAGTTCACTGCGACTAGCGGGAGGGCTTGAGCAGTTCTTC,CASSSLRLAGGLEQFF
TRBJ2-1,NA,TRBV19,NA,TGTGCCAGTAGTATGAGTCAGGGGTTTTATGGTGAGCAGTTCTTC,CASSMSQGFYGEQFF
TRBJ1-4,once,TRBV7-2,NA,TGTGCCAGCAGCCTCGGACCGGGACAAACTAATGAAAAACTGTTTTTT,CASSLGPGQTNEKLFF
TRBJ1-2,NA,TRBV4-3,TRBD1,TGCGCCAGCAGCCTGGACAGGGGACATGGCTACACCTTC,CASSLDRGHGYTF
TRBJ1-6,NA,TRBV7-3,TRBD1,TGTGCCAGCAGCTTAAACCAGGGGGCGTTCAATTCACCCCTCCACTTT,CASSLNQGAFNSPLHF
TRBJ2-2,NA,TRBV4-3,NA,TGCGCCAGCAGCCAAGAAACCAGGCAGACGAACACCGGGGAGCTGTTTTTT,CASSQETRQTNTGELFF
TRBJ2-5,NA,TRBV7-2,TRBD2,TGTGCCAGCAGCTTAGTGGGACTAGAGCAAGAGACCCAGTACTTC,CASSLVGLEQETQYF
TRBJ1-1,NA,TRBV5-1,NA,TGCGCCAGCAGCTTGACCGGGATTCCTTTTGACACTGAAGCTTTCTTT,CASSLTGIPFDTEAFF
TRBJ1-4,NA,TRBV11-3,NA,TGTGCCAGTTGGCTGGGCCAGGGAAGGGAAAAACTGTTTTTT,CASWLGQGREKLFF
TRBJ1-2,NA,TRBV11-1,TRBD1,TGTGCCAGCAGCCAGGGGACAGCTAGATATACTGGCTACACCTTC,CASSQGTARYTGYTF
TRBJ1-4,NA,TRBV3-1/TRBV3-2,TRBD1,TGTGCCAGCAGGGAGGGGGCCGATGAAAAACTGTTTTTT,CASREGADEKLFF
TRBJ1-1,few,TRBV7-2,TRBD1,TGTGCCAGCAGCGCACGTCAGGGGGTTTATACTGAAGCTTTCTTT,CASSARQGVYTEAFF
TRBJ1-6,few,TRBV18,TRBD1,TGTGCCAGCTCACTGAGCCGGGACAGGGGGCAATCACCCCTCCACTTT,CASSLSRDRGQSPLHF
TRBJ2-3,NA,TRBV5-1,TRBD1,TGCGCCAGCAGCTACGGGACAGGGGGCCCAGATACGCAGTATTTT,CASSYGTGGPDTQYF
TRBJ2-1,NA,TRBV5-1,NA,TGCGCCAGCAGCTTGTCCGAGACAACCTCCGTCGAGCAGTTCTTC,CASSLSETTSVEQFF
TRBJ1-2,NA,TRBV6-5,TRBD1,TGTGCCAGCAACTACAGGGGGTCTGGTGGCTACACCTTC,CASNYRGSGGYTF
TRBJ1-2,NA,TRBV19,TRBD1,TGTGCCAGTAGTCAGACAGGGTCCAACTATGGCTACACCTTC,CASSQTGSNYGYTF
TRBJ2-7,NA,TRBV4-2,TRBD2,TGTGCCAGCAGCGCTTCTAGCGGGGCAGCCTACGAGCAGTACTTC,CASSASSGAAYEQYF
TRBJ1-1,NA,TRBV19,NA,TGTGCCAGTAAGAGGGTGGTGAACACTGAAGCTTTCTTT,CASKRVVNTEAFF
TRBJ1-1,NA,TRBV18,NA,TGTGCCAGCTCACTAGACCTGACAGAGAACACTGAAGCTTTCTTT,CASSLDLTENTEAFF
TRBJ2-6,NA,TRBV5-4,NA,TGTGCCAGCAGTTCAGAGGGGGTCAACGTCCTGACTTTC,CASSSEGVNVLTF